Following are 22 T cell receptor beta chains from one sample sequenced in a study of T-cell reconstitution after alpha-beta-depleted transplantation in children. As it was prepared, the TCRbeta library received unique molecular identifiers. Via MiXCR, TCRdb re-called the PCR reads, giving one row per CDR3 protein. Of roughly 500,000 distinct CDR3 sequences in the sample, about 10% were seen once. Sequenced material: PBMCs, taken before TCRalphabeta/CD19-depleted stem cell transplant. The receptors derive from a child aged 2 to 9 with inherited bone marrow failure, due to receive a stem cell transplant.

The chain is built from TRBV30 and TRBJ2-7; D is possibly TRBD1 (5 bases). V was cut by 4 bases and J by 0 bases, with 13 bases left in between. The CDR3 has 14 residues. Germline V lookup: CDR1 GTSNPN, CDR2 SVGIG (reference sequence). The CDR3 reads CAWTEAGLSYEQYF. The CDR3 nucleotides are TGTGCCTGGACAGAAGCAGGGCTCTCCTACGAGCAGTACTTC. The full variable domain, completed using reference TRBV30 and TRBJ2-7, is SQTIHQWPATLVQPVGSPLSLECTVEGTSNPNLYWYRQAAGRGLQLLFYSVGIGQISSEVPQNLSASRPQDRQFILSSKKLLLSDSGFYLCAWTEAGLSYEQYFGPGTRLTVT.

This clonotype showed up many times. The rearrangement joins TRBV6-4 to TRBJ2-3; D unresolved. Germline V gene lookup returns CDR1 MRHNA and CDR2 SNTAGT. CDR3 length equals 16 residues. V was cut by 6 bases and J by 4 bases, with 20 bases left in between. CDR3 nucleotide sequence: TGTGCCAGCAGCGTCGTGGCCGATTCGGGCCCAGATACGCAGTATTTT. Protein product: CASSVVADSGPDTQYF.

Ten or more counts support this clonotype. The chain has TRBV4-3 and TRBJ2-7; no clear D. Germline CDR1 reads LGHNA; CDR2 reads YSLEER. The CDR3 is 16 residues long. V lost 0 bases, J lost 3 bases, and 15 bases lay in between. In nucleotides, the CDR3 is TGCGCCAGCAGCCAAGATTCAGGTTCAGGAGTCTACGAGCAGTACTTC. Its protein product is CASSQDSGSGVYEQYF.

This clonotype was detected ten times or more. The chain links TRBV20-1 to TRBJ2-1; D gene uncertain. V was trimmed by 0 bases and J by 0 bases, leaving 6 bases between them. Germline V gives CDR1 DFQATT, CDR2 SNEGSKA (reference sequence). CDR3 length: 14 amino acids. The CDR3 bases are TGCAGTGCTAGAGATGTTAGCTCCTACAATGAGCAGTTCTTC. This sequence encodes CSARDVSSYNEQFF.

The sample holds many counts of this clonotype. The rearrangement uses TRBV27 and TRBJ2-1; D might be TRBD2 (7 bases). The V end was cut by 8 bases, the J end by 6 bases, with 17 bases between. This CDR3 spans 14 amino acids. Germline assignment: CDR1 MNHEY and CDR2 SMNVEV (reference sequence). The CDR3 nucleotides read TGTGCCAGCGCCCTGGGGGGGGCGGGCAATGAGCAGTTCTTC. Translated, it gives CASALGGAGNEQFF.

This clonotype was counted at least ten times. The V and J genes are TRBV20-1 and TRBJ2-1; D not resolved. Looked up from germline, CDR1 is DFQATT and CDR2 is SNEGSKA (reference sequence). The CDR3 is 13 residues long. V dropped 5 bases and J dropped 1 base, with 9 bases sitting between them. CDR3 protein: CSAPGASYNEQFF. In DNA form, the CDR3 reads TGCAGTGCTCCAGGAGCATCCTACAATGAGCAGTTCTTC.

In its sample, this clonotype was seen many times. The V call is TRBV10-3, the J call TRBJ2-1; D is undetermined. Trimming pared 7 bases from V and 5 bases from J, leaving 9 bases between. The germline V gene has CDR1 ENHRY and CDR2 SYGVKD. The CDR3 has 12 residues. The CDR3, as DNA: TGTGCCATCATTACACAGAACAATGAGCAGTTCTTC. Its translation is CAIITQNNEQFF.

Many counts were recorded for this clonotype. The CDR3 nucleotides read TGCAGTGCCAGGGAGGACTTCTACAATGAGCAGTTCTTC. It is translated as CSAREDFYNEQFF. V is TRBV20-1 and J is TRBJ2-1; perhaps TRBD2 as D (6 bases). Per germline, CDR1 DFQATT and CDR2 SNEGSKA (reference sequence). This CDR3 has 13 amino acids. V lost 6 bases and J lost 3, with 12 bases in between.

The CDR3 DNA follows: TGTGCCAGCAGCCTTGGACAGGGGAGGAACTATGGCTACACCTTC. Protein product: CASSLGQGRNYGYTF. V usage is TRBV5-4 and J usage is TRBJ1-2; 9 bases agree with TRBD1. This CDR3 spans 15 amino acids. V lost 4 bases to trimming and J lost 2 bases; unmatched junction nucleotides: 6. Per germline, CDR1 SGHNT and CDR2 YYREEE (reference sequence).

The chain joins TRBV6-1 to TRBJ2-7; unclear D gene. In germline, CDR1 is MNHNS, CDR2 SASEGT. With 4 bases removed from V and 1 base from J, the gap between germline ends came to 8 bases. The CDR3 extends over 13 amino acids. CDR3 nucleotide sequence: TGTGCCAGCAGTGTCACGTCTTCCTACGAGCAGTACTTC. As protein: CASSVTSSYEQYF.

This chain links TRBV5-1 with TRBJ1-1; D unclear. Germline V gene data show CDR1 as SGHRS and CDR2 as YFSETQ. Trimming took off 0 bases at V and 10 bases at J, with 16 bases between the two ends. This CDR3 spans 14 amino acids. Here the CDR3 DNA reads TGCGCCAGCAGCTTGGACTGGGGAGGACTGATAGCTTTCTTT. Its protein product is CASSLDWGGLIAFF.

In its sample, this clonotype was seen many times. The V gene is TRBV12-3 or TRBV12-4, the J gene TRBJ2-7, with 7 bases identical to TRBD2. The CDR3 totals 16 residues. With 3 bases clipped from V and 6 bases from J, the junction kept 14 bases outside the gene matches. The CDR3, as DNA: TGTGCCAGCAGTTTTGGTGTAGGCGGGAGCCAATTCGAGCAGTACTTC. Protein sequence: CASSFGVGGSQFEQYF.

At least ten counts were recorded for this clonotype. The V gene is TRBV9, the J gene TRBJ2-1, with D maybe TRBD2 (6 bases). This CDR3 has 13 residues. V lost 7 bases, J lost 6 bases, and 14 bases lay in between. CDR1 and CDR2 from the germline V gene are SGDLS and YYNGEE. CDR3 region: CASASGSANEQFF. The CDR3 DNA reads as TGTGCCAGCGCATCCGGGAGCGCCAATGAGCAGTTCTTC.

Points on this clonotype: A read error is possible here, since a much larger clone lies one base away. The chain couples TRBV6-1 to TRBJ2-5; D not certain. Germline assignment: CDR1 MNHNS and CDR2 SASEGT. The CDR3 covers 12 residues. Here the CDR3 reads CAISEALKTQYF. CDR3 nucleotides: TGTGCCATCAGTGAAGCGCTAAAGACCCAGTACTTC.

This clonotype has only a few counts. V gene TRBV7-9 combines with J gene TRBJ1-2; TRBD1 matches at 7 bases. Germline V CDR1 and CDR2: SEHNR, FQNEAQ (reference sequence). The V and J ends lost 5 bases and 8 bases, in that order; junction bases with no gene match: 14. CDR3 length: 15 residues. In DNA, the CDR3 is TGTGCCAGCAGCGCACCGGGACAGACCTATGCAGGCTACACCTTC. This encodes CASSAPGQTYAGYTF.

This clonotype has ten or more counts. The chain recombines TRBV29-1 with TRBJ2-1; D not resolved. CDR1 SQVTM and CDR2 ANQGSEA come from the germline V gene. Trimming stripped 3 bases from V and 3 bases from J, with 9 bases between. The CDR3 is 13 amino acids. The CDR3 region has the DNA TGCAGCGTTGATGGGCACTACTACAATGAGCAGTTCTTC. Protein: CSVDGHYYNEQFF.

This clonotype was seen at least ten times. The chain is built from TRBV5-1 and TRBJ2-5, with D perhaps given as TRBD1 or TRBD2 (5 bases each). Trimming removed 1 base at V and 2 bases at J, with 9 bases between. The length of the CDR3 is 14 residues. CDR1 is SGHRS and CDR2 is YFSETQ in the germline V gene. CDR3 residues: CASSLWGRQETQYF. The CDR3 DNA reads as TGCGCCAGCAGCTTGTGGGGACGGCAAGAGACCCAGTACTTC. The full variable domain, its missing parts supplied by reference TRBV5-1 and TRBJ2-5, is KAGVTQTPRYLIKTRGQQVTLSCSPISGHRSVSWYQQTPGQGLQFLFEYFSETQRNKGNFPGRFSGRQFSNSRSEMNVSTLELGDSALYLCASSLWGRQETQYFGPGTRLLVL.

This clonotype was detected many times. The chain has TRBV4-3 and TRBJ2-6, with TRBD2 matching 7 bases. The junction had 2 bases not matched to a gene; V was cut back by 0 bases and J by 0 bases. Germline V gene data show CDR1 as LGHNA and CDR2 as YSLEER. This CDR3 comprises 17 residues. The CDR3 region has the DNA TGCGCCAGCAGCCAAGATCCGGGGGGCTCTGGGGCCAACGTCCTGACTTTC. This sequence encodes CASSQDPGGSGANVLTF.

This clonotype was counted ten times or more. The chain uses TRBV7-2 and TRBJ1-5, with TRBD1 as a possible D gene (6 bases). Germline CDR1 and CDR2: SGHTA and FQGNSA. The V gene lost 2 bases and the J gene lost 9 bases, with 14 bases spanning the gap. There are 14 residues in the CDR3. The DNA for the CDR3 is TGTGCCAGCAGCTTAAGGGGGGGTGGTGGGCCCCAGCATTTT. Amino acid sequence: CASSLRGGGGPQHF.

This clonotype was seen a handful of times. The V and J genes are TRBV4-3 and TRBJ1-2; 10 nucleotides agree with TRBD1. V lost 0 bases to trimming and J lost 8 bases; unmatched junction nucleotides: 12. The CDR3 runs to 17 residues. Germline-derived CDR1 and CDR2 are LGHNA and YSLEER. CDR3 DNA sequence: TGCGCCAGCAGCCAAGATACGTGGACAGGGGGTTTAGGCGGCTACACCTTC. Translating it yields CASSQDTWTGGLGGYTF.

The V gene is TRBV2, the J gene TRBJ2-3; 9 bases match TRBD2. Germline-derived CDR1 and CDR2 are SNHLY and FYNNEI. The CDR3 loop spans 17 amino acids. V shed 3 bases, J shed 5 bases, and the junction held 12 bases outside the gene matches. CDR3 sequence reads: CASSELGLAGSRDTQYF. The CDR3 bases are TGTGCCAGCAGTGAGCTGGGTCTAGCGGGGTCAAGAGATACGCAGTATTTT.

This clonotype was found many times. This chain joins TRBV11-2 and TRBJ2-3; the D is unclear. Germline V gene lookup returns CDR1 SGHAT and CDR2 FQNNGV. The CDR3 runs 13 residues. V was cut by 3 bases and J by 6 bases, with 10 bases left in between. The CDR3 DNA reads TGTGCCAGCAGCTTTACAATATTGGATACGCAGTATTTT. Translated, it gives CASSFTILDTQYF.